This T cell receptor beta chain is drawn from a study of cytomegalovirus exposure and HLA in healthy donors. A note on this clone: The germline gene is not matched at one end of the junction; a read error may be the cause.

A multiplex PCR was run with 60 Vbeta primers and 13 Jbeta primers. Only in-frame clones appear in the TCRdb table, and some are missing; sequencing was by immunoSEQ multiplex PCR. The sample lists 60,000 or so clones, 85% occurring once. From germline, CDR1 is SEHNR and CDR2 FQNEAQ (reference sequence). The length of the CDR3 is 15 residues. V gene TRBV7-9 combines with J gene TRBJ2-7, with 11 bases lining up with TRBD1. Sequencing input: PBMCs. The source of this sequence is a female donor in good health and CMV-seronegative. The CDR3 DNA reads TGTTCCAGCAGCCCGGGACAGGGGGGCTCCCGCGAGCAGTACTTC. Protein product: CSSSPGQGGSREQYF.